Sequencing of this T cell receptor (beta chain) was carried out in a study of blood T cell repertoires in COVID-19. Authors' methods: Reference gene primer amplification yielded estimated nucleated cell counts. The repertoire was sequenced with immunoSEQ multiplex PCR; TCRdb's copy has only in-frame clones and lacks some. Clone size and the V and J calls come from that table; the DNA yielded D and trimming. The table shows approximately 87,000 clones, with 80% to 90% occurring only once. There are 13 residues in the CDR3. Germline CDR1 reads SGHVS; CDR2 reads FQNEAQ. Trimming removed 5 bases from V and 5 bases from J, with 12 bases in between.

The sample comprised peripheral blood. V usage is TRBV7-8 and J usage is TRBJ1-2; TRBD1 is a possible D gene (5 bases). This TCR came from a man between 70 and 80 years old with active or convalescent COVID-19. This chain's CDR3 is CASSPPGGYGYTF. CDR3 in DNA: TGTGCCAGCAGCCCACCGGGGGGGTATGGCTACACCTTC. The variable domain in full, with the rest retrieved from reference TRBV7-8 and TRBJ1-2, is GAGVSQSPRYKVAKRGQDVALRCDPISGHVSLFWYQQALGQGPEFLTYFQNEAQLDKSGLPSDRFFAERPEGSVSTLKIQRTQQEDSAVYLCASSPPGGYGYTFGSGTRLTVV.